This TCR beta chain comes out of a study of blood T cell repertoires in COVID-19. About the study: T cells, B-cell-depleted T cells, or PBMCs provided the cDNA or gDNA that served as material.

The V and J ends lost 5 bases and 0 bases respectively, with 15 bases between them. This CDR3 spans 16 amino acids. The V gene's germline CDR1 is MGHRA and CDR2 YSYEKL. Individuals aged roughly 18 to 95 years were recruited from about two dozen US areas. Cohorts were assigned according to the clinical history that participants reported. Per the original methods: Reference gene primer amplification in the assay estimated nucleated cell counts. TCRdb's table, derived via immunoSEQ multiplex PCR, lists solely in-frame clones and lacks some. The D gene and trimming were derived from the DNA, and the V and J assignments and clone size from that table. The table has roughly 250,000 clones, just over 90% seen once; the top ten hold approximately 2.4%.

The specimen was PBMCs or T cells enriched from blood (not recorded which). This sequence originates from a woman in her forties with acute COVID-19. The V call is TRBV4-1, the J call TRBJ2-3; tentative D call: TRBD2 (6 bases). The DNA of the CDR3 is TGCGCCAGCAGCATCCTCGGGAGTTCTAGCACAGATACGCAGTATTTT. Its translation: CASSILGSSSTDTQYF.